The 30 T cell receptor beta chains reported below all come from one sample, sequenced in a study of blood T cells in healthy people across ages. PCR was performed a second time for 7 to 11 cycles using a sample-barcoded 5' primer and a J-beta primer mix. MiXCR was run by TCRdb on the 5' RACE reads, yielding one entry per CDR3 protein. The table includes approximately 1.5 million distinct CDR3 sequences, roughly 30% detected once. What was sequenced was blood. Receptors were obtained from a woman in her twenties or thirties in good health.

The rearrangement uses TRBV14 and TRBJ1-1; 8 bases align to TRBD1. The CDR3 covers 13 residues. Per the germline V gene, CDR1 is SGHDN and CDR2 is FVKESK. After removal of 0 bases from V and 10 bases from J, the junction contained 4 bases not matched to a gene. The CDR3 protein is CASSQDWTGRAFF. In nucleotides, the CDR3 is TGTGCCAGCAGCCAAGATTGGACAGGGAGAGCTTTCTTT.

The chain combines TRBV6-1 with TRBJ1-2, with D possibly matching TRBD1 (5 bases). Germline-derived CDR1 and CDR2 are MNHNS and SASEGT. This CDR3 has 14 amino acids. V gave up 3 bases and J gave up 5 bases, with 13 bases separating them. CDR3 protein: CASSDPGRPYGYTF. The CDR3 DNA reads TGTGCCAGCAGTGACCCGGGACGACCTTATGGCTACACCTTC.

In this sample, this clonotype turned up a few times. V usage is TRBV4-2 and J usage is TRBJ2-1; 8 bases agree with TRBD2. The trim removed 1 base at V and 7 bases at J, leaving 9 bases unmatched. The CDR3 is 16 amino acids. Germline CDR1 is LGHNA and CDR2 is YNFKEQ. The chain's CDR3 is CASSQGKRSGDNEQFF. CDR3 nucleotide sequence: TGTGCCAGCAGCCAAGGCAAACGTAGCGGGGATAATGAGCAGTTCTTC.

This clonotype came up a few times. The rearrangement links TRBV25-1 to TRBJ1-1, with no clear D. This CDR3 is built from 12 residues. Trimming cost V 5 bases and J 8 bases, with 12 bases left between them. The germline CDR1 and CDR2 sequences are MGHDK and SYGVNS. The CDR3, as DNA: TGTGCCAGCAGTCAAAAGGGCTTCGAAGCTTTCTTT. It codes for CASSQKGFEAFF.

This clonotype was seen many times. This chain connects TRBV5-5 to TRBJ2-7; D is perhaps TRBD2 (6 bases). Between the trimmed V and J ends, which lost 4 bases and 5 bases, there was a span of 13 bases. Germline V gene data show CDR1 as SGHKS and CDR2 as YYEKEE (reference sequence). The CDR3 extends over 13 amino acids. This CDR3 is CASSHMTRDEQYF. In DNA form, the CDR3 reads TGTGCCAGCAGCCACATGACTAGAGACGAGCAGTACTTC.

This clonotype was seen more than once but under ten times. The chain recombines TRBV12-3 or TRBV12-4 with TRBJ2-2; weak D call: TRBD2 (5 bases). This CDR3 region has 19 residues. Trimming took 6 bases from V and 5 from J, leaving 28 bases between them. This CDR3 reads CASSPLWVKLSGVTGELFF. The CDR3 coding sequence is TGTGCCAGCAGCCCCTTATGGGTAAAGCTGAGCGGAGTTACCGGGGAGCTGTTTTTT.

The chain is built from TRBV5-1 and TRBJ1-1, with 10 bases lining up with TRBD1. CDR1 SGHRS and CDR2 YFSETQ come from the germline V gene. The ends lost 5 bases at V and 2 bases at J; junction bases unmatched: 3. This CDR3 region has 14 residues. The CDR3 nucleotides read TGCGCCAGCAGGGGACAGGGGTTCAACACTGAAGCTTTCTTT. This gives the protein CASRGQGFNTEAFF.

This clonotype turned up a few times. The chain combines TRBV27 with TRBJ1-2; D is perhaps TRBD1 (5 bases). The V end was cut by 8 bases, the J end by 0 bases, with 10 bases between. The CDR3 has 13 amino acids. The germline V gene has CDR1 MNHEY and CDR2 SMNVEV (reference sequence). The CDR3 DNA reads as TGTGCCAGCGGCTGGGGGACTAACTATGGCTACACCTTC. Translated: CASGWGTNYGYTF.

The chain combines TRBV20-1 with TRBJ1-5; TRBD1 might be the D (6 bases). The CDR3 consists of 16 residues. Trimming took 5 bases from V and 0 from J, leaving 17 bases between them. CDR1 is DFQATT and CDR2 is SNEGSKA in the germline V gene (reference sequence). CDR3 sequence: CSAHTGKGASNQPQHF. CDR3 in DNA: TGCAGTGCTCATACAGGGAAAGGAGCTAGCAATCAGCCCCAGCATTTT.

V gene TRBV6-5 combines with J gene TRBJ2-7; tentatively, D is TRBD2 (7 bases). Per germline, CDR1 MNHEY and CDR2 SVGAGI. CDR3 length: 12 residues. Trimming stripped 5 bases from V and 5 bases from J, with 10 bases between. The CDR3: CASSTGGHEQYF. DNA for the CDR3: TGTGCCAGCAGTACGGGGGGCCACGAGCAGTACTTC.

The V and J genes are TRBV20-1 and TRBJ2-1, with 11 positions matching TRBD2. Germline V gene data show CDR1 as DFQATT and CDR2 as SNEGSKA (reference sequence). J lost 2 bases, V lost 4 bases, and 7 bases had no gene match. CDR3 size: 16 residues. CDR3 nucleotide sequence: TGCAGTGCTAAGGGGGGACTAGCGGCAACCTACAATGAGCAGTTCTTC. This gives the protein CSAKGGLAATYNEQFF.

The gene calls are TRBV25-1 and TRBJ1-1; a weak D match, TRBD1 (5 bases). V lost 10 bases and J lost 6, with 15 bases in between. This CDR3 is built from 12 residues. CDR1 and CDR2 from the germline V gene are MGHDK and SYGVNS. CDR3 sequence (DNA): TGTGCCACCTCCAGGGTCGGGGCTGAAGCTTTCTTT. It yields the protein CATSRVGAEAFF.

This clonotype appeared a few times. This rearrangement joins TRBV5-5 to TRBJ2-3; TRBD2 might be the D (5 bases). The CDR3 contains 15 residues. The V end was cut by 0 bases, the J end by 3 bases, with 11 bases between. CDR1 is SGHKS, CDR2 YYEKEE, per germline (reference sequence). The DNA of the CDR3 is TGTGCCAGCAGCTTGGAGGGCCAGCGGACAGATACGCAGTATTTT. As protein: CASSLEGQRTDTQYF.

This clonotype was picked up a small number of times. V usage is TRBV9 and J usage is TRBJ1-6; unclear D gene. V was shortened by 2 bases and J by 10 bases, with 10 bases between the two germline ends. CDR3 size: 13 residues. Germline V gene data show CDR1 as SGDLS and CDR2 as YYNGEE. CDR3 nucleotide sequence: TGTGCCAGCAGCGTCCAACGAAGCTCACCCCTCCACTTT. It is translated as CASSVQRSSPLHF. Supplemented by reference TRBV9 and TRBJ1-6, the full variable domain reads DSGVTQTPKHLITATGQRVTLRCSPRSGDLSVYWYQQSLDQGLQFLIQYYNGEERAKGNILERFSAQQFPDLHSELNLSSLELGDSALYFCASSVQRSSPLHFGNGTRLTVT.

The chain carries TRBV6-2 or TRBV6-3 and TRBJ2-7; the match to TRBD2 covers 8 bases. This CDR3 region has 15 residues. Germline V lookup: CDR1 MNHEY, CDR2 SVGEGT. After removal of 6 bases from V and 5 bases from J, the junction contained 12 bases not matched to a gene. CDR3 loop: CASSTILAEINEQYF. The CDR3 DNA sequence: TGTGCCAGCAGCACCATACTAGCGGAGATTAACGAGCAGTACTTC.

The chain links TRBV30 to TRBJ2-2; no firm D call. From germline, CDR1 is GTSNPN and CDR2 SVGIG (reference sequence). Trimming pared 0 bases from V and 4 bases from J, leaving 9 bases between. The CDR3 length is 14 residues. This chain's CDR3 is CAWSVLQFTGELFF. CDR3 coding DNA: TGTGCCTGGAGTGTACTACAATTCACCGGGGAGCTGTTTTTT.

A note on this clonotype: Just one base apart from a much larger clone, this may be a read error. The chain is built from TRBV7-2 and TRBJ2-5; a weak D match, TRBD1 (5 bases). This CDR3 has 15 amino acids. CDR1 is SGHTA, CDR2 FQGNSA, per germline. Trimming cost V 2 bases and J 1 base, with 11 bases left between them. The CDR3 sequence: CASSLLVGVQETQYF. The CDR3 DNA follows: TGTGCCAGCAGCTTACTGGTAGGGGTCCAAGAGACCCAGTACTTC.

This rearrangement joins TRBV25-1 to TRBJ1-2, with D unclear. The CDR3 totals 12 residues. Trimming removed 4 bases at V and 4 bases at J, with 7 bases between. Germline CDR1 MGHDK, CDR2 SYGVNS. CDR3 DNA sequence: TGTGCCAGCAGTGCCTCCGTCTATGGCTACACCTTC. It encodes CASSASVYGYTF.

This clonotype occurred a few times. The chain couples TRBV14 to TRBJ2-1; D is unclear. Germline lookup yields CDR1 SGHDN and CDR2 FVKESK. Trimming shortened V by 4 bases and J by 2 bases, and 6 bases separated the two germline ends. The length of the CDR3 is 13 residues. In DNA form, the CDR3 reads TGTGCCAGCAGCCTAATCCCCTACAATGAGCAGTTCTTC. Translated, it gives CASSLIPYNEQFF.

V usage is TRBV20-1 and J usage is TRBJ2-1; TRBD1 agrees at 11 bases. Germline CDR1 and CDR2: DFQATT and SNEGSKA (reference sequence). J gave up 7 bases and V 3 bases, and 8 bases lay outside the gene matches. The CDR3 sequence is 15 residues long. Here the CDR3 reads CSASHPGQGGNEQFF. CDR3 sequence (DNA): TGCAGTGCTAGTCATCCGGGACAGGGGGGGAATGAGCAGTTCTTC.

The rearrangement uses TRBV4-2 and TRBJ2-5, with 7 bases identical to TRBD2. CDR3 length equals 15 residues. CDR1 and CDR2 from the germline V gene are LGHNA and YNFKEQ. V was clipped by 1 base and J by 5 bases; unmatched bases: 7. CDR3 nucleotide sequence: TGTGCCAGCAGCCAAGCTCTAGCGGTAGATGAGACCCAGTACTTC. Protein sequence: CASSQALAVDETQYF.

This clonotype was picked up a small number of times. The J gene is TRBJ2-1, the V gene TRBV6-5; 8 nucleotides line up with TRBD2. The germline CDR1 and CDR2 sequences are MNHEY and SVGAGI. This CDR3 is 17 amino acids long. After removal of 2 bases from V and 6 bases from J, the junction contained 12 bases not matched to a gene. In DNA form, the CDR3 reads TGTGCCAGCAGTTACGTTAAGGGAGAACGGGAGGGCAATGAGCAGTTCTTC. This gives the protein CASSYVKGEREGNEQFF.

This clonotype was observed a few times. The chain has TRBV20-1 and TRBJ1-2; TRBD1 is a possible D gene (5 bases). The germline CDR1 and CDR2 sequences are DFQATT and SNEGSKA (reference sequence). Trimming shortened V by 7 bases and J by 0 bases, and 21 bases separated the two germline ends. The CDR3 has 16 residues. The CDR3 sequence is CSGTGGGGAANYGYTF. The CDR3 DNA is TGCAGTGGCACTGGCGGGGGAGGGGCAGCTAACTATGGCTACACCTTC.

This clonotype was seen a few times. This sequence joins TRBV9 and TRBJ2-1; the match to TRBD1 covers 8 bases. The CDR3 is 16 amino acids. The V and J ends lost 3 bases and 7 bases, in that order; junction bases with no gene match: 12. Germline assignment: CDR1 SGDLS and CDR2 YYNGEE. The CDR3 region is CASSGGTGLPANEQFF. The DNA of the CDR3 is TGTGCCAGCAGCGGGGGGACAGGCCTCCCAGCGAATGAGCAGTTCTTC.

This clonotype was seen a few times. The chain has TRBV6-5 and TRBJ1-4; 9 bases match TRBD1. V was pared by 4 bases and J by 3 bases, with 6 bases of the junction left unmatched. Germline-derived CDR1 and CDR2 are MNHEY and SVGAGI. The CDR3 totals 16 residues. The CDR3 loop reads CASSFTGGEANEKLFF. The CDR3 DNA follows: TGTGCCAGCAGTTTTACAGGGGGCGAAGCTAATGAAAAACTGTTTTTT.

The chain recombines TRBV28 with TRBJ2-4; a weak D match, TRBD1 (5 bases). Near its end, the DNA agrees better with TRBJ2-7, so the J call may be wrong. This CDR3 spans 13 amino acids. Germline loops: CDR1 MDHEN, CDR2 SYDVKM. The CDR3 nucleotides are TGTGCCAGCAGTCTCCCAGACAGAGACGAGCAGTACTTC. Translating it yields CASSLPDRDEQYF.

DNA for the CDR3: TGTGCCAGCAGCCGGGACATCGGCAATGAGCAGTTCTTC. Translating gives CASSRDIGNEQFF. J is TRBJ2-1 and V is TRBV9; possibly TRBD1 for D (6 bases). The germline V and J ends were trimmed by 4 bases and 6 bases, with 11 bases remaining between them. Germline CDR1 SGDLS, CDR2 YYNGEE. This CDR3 contains 13 residues.

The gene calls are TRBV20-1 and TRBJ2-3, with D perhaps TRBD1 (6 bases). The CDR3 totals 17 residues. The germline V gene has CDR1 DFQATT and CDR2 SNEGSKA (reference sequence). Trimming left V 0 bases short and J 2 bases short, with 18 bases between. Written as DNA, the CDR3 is TGCAGTGCTAGAGAGGCGGTTGGCAGGGGATTCACAGATACGCAGTATTTT. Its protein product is CSAREAVGRGFTDTQYF.

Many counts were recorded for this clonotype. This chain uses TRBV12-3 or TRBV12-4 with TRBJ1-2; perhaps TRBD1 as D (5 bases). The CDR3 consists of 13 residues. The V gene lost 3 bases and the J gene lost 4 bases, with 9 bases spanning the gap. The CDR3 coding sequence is TGTGCCAGCAGTTTGGGGACCGTCTATGGCTACACCTTC. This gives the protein CASSLGTVYGYTF.

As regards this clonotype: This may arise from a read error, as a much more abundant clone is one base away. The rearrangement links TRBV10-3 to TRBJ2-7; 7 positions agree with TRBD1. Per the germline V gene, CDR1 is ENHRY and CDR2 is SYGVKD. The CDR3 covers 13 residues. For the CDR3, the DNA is TGTGTCATCAAAGGACAGGTTACCTACGAGCAGTACTTC. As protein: CVIKGQVTYEQYF.